The 17 T cell receptor beta chains below all came from one sample that was sequenced in a study of identical twins (dated by TCRdb to 2016 to 2018). Libraries were prepared through 5' RACE. The data were produced on an Illumina HiSeq 2000. Starting from the raw public reads, TCRdb applied fastp trimming at Q25, assembled clones with MiXCR and retained in-frame beta chains. Merged by CDR3 protein, the rows form single entries marked with the most common genes and DNA. In this sample the table shows some 790,000 distinct CDR3 sequences, about 20% of which occur a single time. The ten largest clones add up to around 12% of the sample. The sample also formed part of further work on T cells expressing NK-cell markers.

Sequenced: PBMCs. The receptor source for this set is a woman under 30 in good health.

V gene TRBV6-1 combines with J gene TRBJ1-5; D may be TRBD1 (6 bases). Trimming took 2 bases from V and 2 from J, leaving 13 bases between them. Germline V gene sequence: CDR1 MNHNS, CDR2 SASEGT. CDR3 length equals 16 residues. CDR3 amino acids: CASSEPLRGRNQPQHF. The DNA for the CDR3 is TGTGCCAGCAGTGAACCCCTCAGGGGACGCAATCAGCCCCAGCATTTT.

This clonotype has just a few counts. The chain recombines TRBV12-3 or TRBV12-4 with TRBJ2-7; a possible D gene is TRBD2 (6 bases). The germline V and J ends were trimmed by 1 base and 2 bases, with 6 bases remaining between them. The CDR3 has 13 residues. Here the CDR3 DNA reads TGTGCCAGCAGTTTAGAGCGGGCCTACGAGCAGTACTTC. Amino acid sequence: CASSLERAYEQYF.

The CDR3 region has the DNA TGTGCCAGCAGGCCGTCAGGGACGGATGAGCAGTTCTTC. Protein: CASRPSGTDEQFF. The chain employs TRBV12-3 or TRBV12-4 and TRBJ2-1; the D call may be TRBD1 or TRBD2 (5 bases each). The CDR3 is 13 residues long. V lost 6 bases to trimming and J lost 8 bases, with 14 bases between them.

J is TRBJ2-1 and V is TRBV20-1; D is uncertain. The CDR3 is 14 residues long. CDR1 is DFQATT and CDR2 is SNEGSKA in the germline V gene (reference sequence). V shed 0 bases and J shed 11 bases, with 17 bases lying between them. The CDR3 DNA is TGCAGTGCTAGAGATATTGTCGGTGGTCCCCAGCAGTTCTTC. Translating it yields CSARDIVGGPQQFF.

The rearrangement uses TRBV29-1 and TRBJ2-1; D possibly corresponds to TRBD1 (5 bases). The CDR3 consists of 14 residues. The V gene lost 4 bases and the J gene lost 0 bases, with 10 bases spanning the gap. Germline V gives CDR1 SQVTM, CDR2 ANQGSEA. CDR3 loop: CSVGGQISYNEQFF. CDR3 nucleotide sequence: TGCAGCGTTGGAGGACAAATCTCCTACAATGAGCAGTTCTTC.

Only a few counts were recorded for this clonotype. The chain carries TRBV14 and TRBJ2-4; D is uncertain. From germline, CDR1 is SGHDN and CDR2 FVKESK. The CDR3 runs to 16 residues. V dropped 0 bases and J dropped 3 bases, with 12 bases sitting between them. CDR3 in amino acids: CASSQDMGWGKNIQYF. DNA of the CDR3: TGTGCCAGCAGCCAAGACATGGGCTGGGGCAAAAACATTCAGTACTTC.

The rearrangement joins TRBV7-2 to TRBJ2-5, with 11 bases lining up with TRBD1. The CDR3 extends over 17 amino acids. Germline V CDR1 and CDR2: SGHTA, FQGNSA. V gave up 4 bases and J gave up 5 bases; unmatched junction bases: 12. The CDR3 loop reads CASSSRTGGAVLETQYF. The CDR3 region has the DNA TGTGCCAGCAGCTCCCGGACAGGGGGCGCAGTATTGGAGACCCAGTACTTC.

Only a few counts were recorded for this clonotype. The rearrangement uses TRBV4-1 and TRBJ2-3, with unresolved D. Between the trimmed V and J ends, which lost 7 bases and 2 bases, there was a span of 22 bases. The CDR3 spans 17 residues. Germline CDR1 is MGHRA and CDR2 is YSYEKL. CDR3 protein: CASTPRFTGTSTDTQYF. As DNA, the CDR3 is TGCGCCAGCACACCAAGATTCACGGGCACCTCCACAGATACGCAGTATTTT.

CDR3 nucleotide sequence: TGCGCCAGCAGCTTTTTAACAGGGCCCCTAGTTGGGAATGAGCAGTTCTTC. Encoded protein: CASSFLTGPLVGNEQFF. This rearrangement joins TRBV5-1 to TRBJ2-1; tentatively, D is TRBD1 (6 bases). Trimming took 2 bases from V and 7 from J, leaving 22 bases between them. Germline lookup yields CDR1 SGHRS and CDR2 YFSETQ. There are 17 residues in the CDR3.

This sequence joins TRBV6-1 and TRBJ2-2; the match to TRBD1 covers 11 bases. Looked up from germline, CDR1 is MNHNS and CDR2 is SASEGT. The CDR3 is 17 residues long. The V and J ends lost 7 bases and 2 bases, in that order; junction bases with no gene match: 9. The CDR3 loop is CASMAGRTGGNTGELFF. CDR3 bases: TGTGCCAGCATGGCGGGTAGGACAGGGGGCAACACCGGGGAGCTGTTTTTT.

V usage is TRBV4-2 and J usage is TRBJ1-1; 7 positions agree with TRBD1. CDR3 length equals 17 residues. CDR1 LGHNA and CDR2 YNFKEQ come from the germline V gene. V gave up 4 bases and J gave up 6 bases; unmatched junction bases: 17. The CDR3 region is CASSPGSTTGPDPEAFF. For the CDR3, the DNA is TGTGCCAGCAGCCCCGGGTCTACGACAGGGCCAGATCCTGAAGCTTTCTTT.

This clonotype was observed at least ten times. The chain has TRBV6-5 and TRBJ2-5, with 9 bases lining up with TRBD1. Germline assignment: CDR1 MNHEY and CDR2 SVGAGI. The length of the CDR3 is 18 residues. The ends lost 2 bases at V and 4 bases at J; junction bases unmatched: 14. DNA for the CDR3: TGTGCCAGCAGTTACGAGATCCCCGGACAGGGGATGCCAGAGACCCAGTACTTC. This codes for CASSYEIPGQGMPETQYF.

The chain is built from TRBV5-1 and TRBJ1-1; weak D call: TRBD1 (6 bases). The CDR3 loop spans 16 amino acids. V was cut by 3 bases and J by 0 bases, with 15 bases left in between. CDR1 is SGHRS, CDR2 YFSETQ, per germline. The DNA of the CDR3 is TGCGCCAGCAGCTCCCCAGACGGACAGATGAACACTGAAGCTTTCTTT. It is translated as CASSSPDGQMNTEAFF.

This clonotype occurred many times. The chain links TRBV11-2 to TRBJ1-5; no definite D call. Trimming took 0 bases from V and 7 from J, leaving 10 bases between them. Germline CDR1 and CDR2: SGHAT and FQNNGV. The CDR3 consists of 14 residues. CDR3 sequence (DNA): TGTGCCAGCAGCTTAGACTGGGTGGGGCAGCCCCAGCATTTT. Translated: CASSLDWVGQPQHF. Together with reference TRBV11-2 and TRBJ1-5, the CDR3 gives the full variable domain: EAGVAQSPRYKIIEKRQSVAFWCNPISGHATLYWYQQILGQGPKLLIQFQNNGVVDDSQLPKDRFSAERLKGVDSTLKIQPAKLEDSAVYLCASSLDWVGQPQHFGDGTRLSIL.

This CDR3 reads CASSFPVFYGYTF. CDR3 nucleotides: TGTGCCAGCAGTTTTCCGGTATTCTATGGCTACACCTTC. The chain joins TRBV12-3 or TRBV12-4 to TRBJ1-2; D uncertain. V lost 3 bases and J lost 4, with 9 bases in between. The CDR3 is 13 amino acids.

The genes are TRBV20-1 and TRBJ2-1; 7 nucleotides match TRBD1. The CDR3 extends over 17 amino acids. From germline, CDR1 is DFQATT and CDR2 SNEGSKA (reference sequence). V lost 0 bases to trimming and J lost 6 bases; unmatched junction nucleotides: 14. The CDR3: CSARDTRGQISFNEQFF. In DNA form, the CDR3 reads TGCAGTGCTAGAGATACGAGGGGACAGATTAGCTTCAATGAGCAGTTCTTC.

This clonotype was counted between two and nine times. V gene TRBV20-1 combines with J gene TRBJ2-1, with D unclear. CDR1 DFQATT and CDR2 SNEGSKA come from the germline V gene (reference sequence). CDR3 length: 14 amino acids. Trimming stripped 3 bases from V and 2 bases from J, with 11 bases between. CDR3 protein: CSARERVAYNEQFF. The CDR3 coding sequence is TGCAGTGCTAGGGAGAGAGTGGCCTACAATGAGCAGTTCTTC.